What follows are 9 T cell receptor beta chains derived from one specimen sequenced in a study of T cell responses to AZD1222 COVID-19 vaccine. Data came from immunoSEQ multiplex PCR; TCRdb stores just in-frame clones and leaves some out. Here the sample spans roughly 110,000 clones, 87% being singletons. Sequencing used peripheral blood, obtained 28 days after the second AZD1222 dose. Receptors originate from an adult who received the AZD1222 COVID-19 vaccine.

The chain employs TRBV19 and TRBJ1-6; D is ambiguous. V was pared by 7 bases and J by 6 bases, with 13 bases between. This CDR3 region has 14 residues. Germline values: CDR1 LNHDA, CDR2 SQIVND (reference sequence). The CDR3 protein is CASNPDRSNSPLHF. Written as DNA, the CDR3 is TGTGCCAGTAACCCCGACCGAAGTAATTCACCCCTCCACTTT. Complete variable domain (other parts from reference TRBV19 and TRBJ1-6): DGGITQSPKYLFRKEGQNVTLSCEQNLNHDAMYWYRQDPGQGLRLIYYSQIVNDFQKGDIAEGYSVSREKKESFPLTVTSAQKNPTAFYLCASNPDRSNSPLHFGNGTRLTVT.

This clone was detected once. Additional DNA sequences in this sample encode the identical CDR3. J is TRBJ2-5 and V is TRBV5-1; D might be TRBD2 (5 bases). The germline V gene encodes CDR1 SGHRS and CDR2 YFSETQ. V gave up 0 bases and J gave up 5 bases, with 5 bases separating them. This CDR3 comprises 12 residues. CDR3 bases: TGCGCCAGCAGCTTGGGGGAGGAGACCCAGTACTTC. Translation gives CASSLGEETQYF. Variable domain in full (rest from reference TRBV5-1 and TRBJ2-5): KAGVTQTPRYLIKTRGQQVTLSCSPISGHRSVSWYQQTPGQGLQFLFEYFSETQRNKGNFPGRFSGRQFSNSRSEMNVSTLELGDSALYLCASSLGEETQYFGPGTRLLVL.

The chain links TRBV3-1 (or the pseudogene TRBV3-2) to TRBJ1-2, with TRBD1 matching over 9 bases. Germline lookup yields CDR1 LGHDT and CDR2 YNNKEL (reference sequence). J gave up 4 bases and V 6 bases, and 15 bases lay outside the gene matches. The CDR3 contains 17 residues. This CDR3 is CASSFGQGIEGGYGYTF. DNA of the CDR3: TGTGCCAGCAGTTTCGGACAGGGGATAGAAGGAGGCTATGGCTACACCTTC.

J is TRBJ2-3 and V is TRBV6-6, with D tentatively TRBD2 (5 bases). Germline assignment: CDR1 MNHNY and CDR2 SVGAGI (reference sequence). The CDR3 consists of 14 residues. Trimming shortened V by 10 bases and J by 6 bases, and 20 bases separated the two germline ends. CDR3 protein: CATSSEGLTDTQYF. CDR3 DNA sequence: TGTGCCACCTCCTCAGAGGGTTTGACGGATACGCAGTATTTT.

V is TRBV5-1 and J is TRBJ2-6; D is possibly TRBD1 (6 bases). From germline, CDR1 is SGHRS and CDR2 YFSETQ. Trimming removed 0 bases from V and 15 bases from J, with 10 bases in between. The CDR3 totals 12 residues. CDR3 residues: CASSLDRVGLTF. The CDR3 DNA follows: TGCGCCAGCAGCTTGGACAGGGTGGGCCTGACTTTC. Based on the CDR3 plus reference TRBV5-1 and TRBJ2-6, the full variable domain is KAGVTQTPRYLIKTRGQQVTLSCSPISGHRSVSWYQQTPGQGLQFLFEYFSETQRNKGNFPGRFSGRQFSNSRSEMNVSTLELGDSALYLCASSLDRVGLTFGAGSRLTVL.

The genes are TRBV7-8 and TRBJ2-1, with 9 bases fitting TRBD2. The CDR3 is 18 amino acids. The V and J ends lost 1 base and 0 bases, in that order; junction bases with no gene match: 7. The germline V gene has CDR1 SGHVS and CDR2 FQNEAQ. Here the CDR3 DNA reads TGTGCCAGCAGCTTAGGTTTGGGACTAGCAAGCTCCTACAATGAGCAGTTCTTC. Residues: CASSLGLGLASSYNEQFF.

This clone was seen once. The chain recombines TRBV27 with TRBJ2-2, with 8 bases fitting TRBD2. Germline CDR1 and CDR2: MNHEY and SMNVEV (reference sequence). The V segment lost 8 bases and the J segment 5 bases; nucleotides outside the gene matches: 13. The CDR3 sequence is 16 residues long. The chain's CDR3 is CASRTGGPIPTGELFF. The DNA of the CDR3 is TGTGCCAGCCGGACGGGGGGGCCTATTCCTACCGGGGAGCTGTTTTTT.

This clone was seen just once. The rearrangement uses TRBV20-1 and TRBJ1-1; 9 bases match TRBD1. CDR3 length: 16 amino acids. V was pared by 3 bases and J by 1 base, with 9 bases of the junction left unmatched. Per the germline V gene, CDR1 is DFQATT and CDR2 is SNEGSKA (reference sequence). CDR3 nucleotide sequence: TGCAGTGCTAGTGGACAGGGGTCCATTCGGAACACTGAAGCTTTCTTT. It encodes CSASGQGSIRNTEAFF.

The chain carries TRBV7-9 and TRBJ1-2; no clear D gene. Germline V CDR1 and CDR2: SEHNR, FQNEAQ (reference sequence). The CDR3 is 12 residues long. Trimming stripped 5 bases from V and 2 bases from J, with 6 bases between. The CDR3 nucleotides read TGTGCCAGCAGCCCCCAAAACTATGGCTACACCTTC. This translates into CASSPQNYGYTF.